This entry describes one TCR beta chain. This specimen belongs to a study of T cells of healthy individuals. A single record per CDR3 protein comes from TCRdb applying MiXCR to the 5' RACE reads. The sample records 90,000 to 100,000 distinct CDR3 sequences, approximately 15% being singletons. The sequence came from a human donor in good health.

The CDR3 spells CASGIRARQYF. The CDR3 nucleotides are TGTGCCAGCGGAATCCGGGCCCGGCAGTATTTT. J is TRBJ2-3 and V is TRBV6-1; D gene unclear. V dropped 8 bases and J dropped 11 bases, with 14 bases sitting between them. Per the germline V gene, CDR1 is MNHNS and CDR2 is SASEGT. This CDR3 has 11 residues.